This TCR beta chain was identified in a study of T-cell reconstitution after alpha-beta-depleted transplantation in children. Study observations and caveats: One year after transplant, T-cell counts and diversity came mostly from newly produced T cells. From surviving recipient T cells and thymic progenitors came the high day-60 TCRbeta diversity observed in some patients. Reports say that about two months after transplant, the alpha-beta T cells came out of several hundred graft clones that had expanded.

The germline V gene has CDR1 LGHNA and CDR2 YNFKEQ. The ends lost 4 bases at V and 5 bases at J; junction bases unmatched: 11. The CDR3 sequence is 16 residues long. Molecular barcoding with unique molecular identifiers was used for the TCRbeta library. TCRdb used MiXCR to reprocess the PCR reads, holding one entry per CDR3 protein. The table has about 460,000 distinct CDR3 sequences, 10% to 12% seen once. On this clonotype itself: The antigen is not known.

This specimen consisted of PBMCs, mostly from graft donor cells, obtained 180 days after TCRalphabeta/CD19-depleted stem cell transplant. The chain couples TRBV4-2 to TRBJ2-5, with 9 nucleotides matching TRBD1. This TCR was recovered from a female patient between 2 and 15 years old who had a stem cell transplant for aplastic anemia, so the T cells may come from the graft donor. In DNA, the CDR3 is TGTGCCAGCAGCCGAGGTACAGGGGGCGCGATTGAGACCCAGTACTTC. Translating gives CASSRGTGGAIETQYF.